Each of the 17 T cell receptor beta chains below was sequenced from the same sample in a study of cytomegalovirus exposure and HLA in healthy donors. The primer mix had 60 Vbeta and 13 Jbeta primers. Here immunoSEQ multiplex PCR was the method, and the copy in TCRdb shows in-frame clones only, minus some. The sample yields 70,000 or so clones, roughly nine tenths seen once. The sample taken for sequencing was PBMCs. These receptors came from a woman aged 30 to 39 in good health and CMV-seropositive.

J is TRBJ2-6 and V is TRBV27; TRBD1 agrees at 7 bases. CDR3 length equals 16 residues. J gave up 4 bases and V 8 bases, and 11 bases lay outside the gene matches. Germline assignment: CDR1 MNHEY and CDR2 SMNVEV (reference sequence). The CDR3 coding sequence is TGTGCCAGCGGGAGAACAGGGGCTACAGGGGCCAACGTCCTGACTTTC. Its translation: CASGRTGATGANVLTF.

CDR3 loop: CASRAGTAPYEQYF. The CDR3 DNA follows: TGTGCCAGCAGGGCGGGGACTGCGCCCTACGAGCAGTACTTC. V and J are TRBV7-9 and TRBJ2-7; tentatively, D is TRBD2 (6 bases). The CDR3 is 14 amino acids. The V gene lost 6 bases and the J gene lost 2 bases, with 14 bases spanning the gap. Per germline, CDR1 SEHNR and CDR2 FQNEAQ (reference sequence).

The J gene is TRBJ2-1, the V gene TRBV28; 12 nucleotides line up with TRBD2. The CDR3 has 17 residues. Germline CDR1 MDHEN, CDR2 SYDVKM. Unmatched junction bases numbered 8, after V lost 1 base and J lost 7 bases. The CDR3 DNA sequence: TGTGCCAGCAGTTTATCCCGACTAGCGGGAGAAGTGAATGAGCAGTTCTTC. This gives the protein CASSLSRLAGEVNEQFF. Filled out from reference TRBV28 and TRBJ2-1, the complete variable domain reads DVKVTQSSRYLVKRTGEKVFLECVQDMDHENMFWYRQDPGLGLRLIYFSYDVKMKEKGDIPEGYSVSREKKERFSLILESASTNQTSMYLCASSLSRLAGEVNEQFFGPGTRLTVL.

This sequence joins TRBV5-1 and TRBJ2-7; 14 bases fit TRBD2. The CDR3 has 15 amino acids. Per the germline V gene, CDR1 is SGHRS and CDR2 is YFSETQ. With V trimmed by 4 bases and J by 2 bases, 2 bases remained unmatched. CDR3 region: CASSKGLAGAYEQYF. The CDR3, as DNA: TGCGCCAGCAGCAAGGGACTAGCGGGAGCCTACGAGCAGTACTTC.

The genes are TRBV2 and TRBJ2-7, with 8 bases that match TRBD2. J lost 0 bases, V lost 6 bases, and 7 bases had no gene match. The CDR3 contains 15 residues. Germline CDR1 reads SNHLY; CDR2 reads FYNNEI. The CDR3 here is CASRWSSGLSYEQYF. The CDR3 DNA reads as TGTGCCAGCAGGTGGTCTAGCGGGCTCTCCTACGAGCAGTACTTC.

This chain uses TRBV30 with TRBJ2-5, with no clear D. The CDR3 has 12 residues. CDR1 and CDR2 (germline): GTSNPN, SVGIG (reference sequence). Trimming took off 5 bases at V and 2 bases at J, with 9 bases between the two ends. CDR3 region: CAWAVGQETQYF. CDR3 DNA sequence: TGTGCCTGGGCGGTCGGACAAGAGACCCAGTACTTC.

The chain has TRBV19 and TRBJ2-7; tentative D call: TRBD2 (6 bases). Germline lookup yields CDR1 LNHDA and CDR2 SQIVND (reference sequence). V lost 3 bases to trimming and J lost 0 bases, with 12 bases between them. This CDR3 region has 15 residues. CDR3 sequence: CASSIKRASSYEQYF. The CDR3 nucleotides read TGTGCCAGTAGTATTAAGCGGGCCTCCTCCTACGAGCAGTACTTC.

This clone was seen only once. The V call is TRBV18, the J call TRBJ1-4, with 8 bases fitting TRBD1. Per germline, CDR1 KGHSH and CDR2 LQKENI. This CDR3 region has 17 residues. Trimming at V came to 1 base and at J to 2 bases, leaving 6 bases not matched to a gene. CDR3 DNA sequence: TGTGCCAGCTCACCACGGACAGGGTTGGCGACTAATGAAAAACTGTTTTTT. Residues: CASSPRTGLATNEKLFF.

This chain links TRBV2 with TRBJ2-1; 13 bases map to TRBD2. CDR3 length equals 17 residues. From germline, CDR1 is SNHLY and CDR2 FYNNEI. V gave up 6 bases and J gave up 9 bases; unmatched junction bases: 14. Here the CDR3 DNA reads TGTGCCAGCAGCCTACTAGCGGGAGGGGACGTAGGTAGTGAGCAGTTCTTC. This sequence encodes CASSLLAGGDVGSEQFF. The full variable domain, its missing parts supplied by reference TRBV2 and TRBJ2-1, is EPEVTQTPSHQVTQMGQEVILRCVPISNHLYFYWYRQILGQKVEFLVSFYNNEISEKSEIFDDQFSVERPDGSNFTLKIRSTKLEDSAMYFCASSLLAGGDVGSEQFFGPGTRLTVL.

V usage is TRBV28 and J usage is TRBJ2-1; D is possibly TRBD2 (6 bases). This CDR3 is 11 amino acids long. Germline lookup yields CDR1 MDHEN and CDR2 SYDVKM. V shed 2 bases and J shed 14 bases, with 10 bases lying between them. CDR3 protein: CASSLGGWEFF. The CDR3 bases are TGTGCCAGCAGTTTAGGGGGGTGGGAGTTCTTC.

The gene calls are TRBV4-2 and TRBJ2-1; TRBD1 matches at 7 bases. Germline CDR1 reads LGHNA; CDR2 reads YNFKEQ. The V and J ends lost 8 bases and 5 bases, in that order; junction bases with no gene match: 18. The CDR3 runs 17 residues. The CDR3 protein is CASREDRLYPPDNEQFF. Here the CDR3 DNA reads TGTGCCAGCCGTGAGGACAGGCTATATCCCCCGGACAATGAGCAGTTCTTC.

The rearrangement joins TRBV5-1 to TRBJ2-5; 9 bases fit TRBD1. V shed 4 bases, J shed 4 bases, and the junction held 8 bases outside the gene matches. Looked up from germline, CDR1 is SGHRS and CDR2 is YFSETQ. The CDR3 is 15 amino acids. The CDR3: CASSLMDRGRETQYF. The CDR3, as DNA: TGCGCCAGCAGCCTGATGGACAGGGGCCGAGAGACCCAGTACTTC.

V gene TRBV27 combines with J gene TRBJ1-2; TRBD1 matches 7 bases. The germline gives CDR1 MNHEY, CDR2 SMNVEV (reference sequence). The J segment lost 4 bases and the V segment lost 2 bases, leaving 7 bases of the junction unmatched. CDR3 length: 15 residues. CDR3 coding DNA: TGTGCCAGCAGTTTAGAGGGACAGAGAACCTATGGCTACACCTTC. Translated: CASSLEGQRTYGYTF.

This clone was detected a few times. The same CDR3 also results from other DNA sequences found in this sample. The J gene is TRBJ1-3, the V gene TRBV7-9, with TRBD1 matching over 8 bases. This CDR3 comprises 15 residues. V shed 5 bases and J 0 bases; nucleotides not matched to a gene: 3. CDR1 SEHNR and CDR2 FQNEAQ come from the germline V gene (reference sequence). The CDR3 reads CASSPQGASGNTIYF. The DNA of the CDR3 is TGTGCCAGCAGCCCCCAGGGGGCCTCTGGAAACACCATATATTTT.

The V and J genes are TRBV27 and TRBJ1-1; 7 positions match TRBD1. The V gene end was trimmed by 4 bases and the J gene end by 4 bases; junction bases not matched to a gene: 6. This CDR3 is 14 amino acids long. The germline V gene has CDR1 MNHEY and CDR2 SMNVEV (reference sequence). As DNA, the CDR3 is TGTGCCAGCAGTTCTGCAGGGGGGCTCACTGAAGCTTTCTTT. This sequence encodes CASSSAGGLTEAFF.

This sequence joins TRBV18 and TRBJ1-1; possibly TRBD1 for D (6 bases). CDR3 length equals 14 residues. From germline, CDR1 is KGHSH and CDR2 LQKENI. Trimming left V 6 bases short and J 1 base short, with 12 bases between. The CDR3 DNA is TGTGCCAGCTCCCGACAGGAGGCGAACACTGAAGCTTTCTTT. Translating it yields CASSRQEANTEAFF.

In nucleotides, the CDR3 is TGCGCCAGCAGCTTGTCGCTAGCCGACAATGAGCAGTTCTTC. Amino acids: CASSLSLADNEQFF. This chain uses TRBV5-1 with TRBJ2-1; the D gene is possibly TRBD2 (5 bases). Trimming left V 1 base short and J 5 bases short, with 10 bases between. The CDR3 is made up of 14 amino acids. CDR1 and CDR2 (germline): SGHRS, YFSETQ.